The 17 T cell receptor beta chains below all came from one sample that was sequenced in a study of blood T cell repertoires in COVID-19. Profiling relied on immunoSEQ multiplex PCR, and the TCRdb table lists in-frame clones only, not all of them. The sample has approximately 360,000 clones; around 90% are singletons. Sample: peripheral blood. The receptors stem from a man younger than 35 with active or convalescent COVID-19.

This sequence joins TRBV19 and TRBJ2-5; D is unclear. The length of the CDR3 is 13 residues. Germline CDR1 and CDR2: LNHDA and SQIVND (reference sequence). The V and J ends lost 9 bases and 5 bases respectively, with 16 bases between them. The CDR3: CASRGIFDETQYF. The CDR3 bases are TGTGCCAGCAGAGGAATATTCGATGAGACCCAGTACTTC.

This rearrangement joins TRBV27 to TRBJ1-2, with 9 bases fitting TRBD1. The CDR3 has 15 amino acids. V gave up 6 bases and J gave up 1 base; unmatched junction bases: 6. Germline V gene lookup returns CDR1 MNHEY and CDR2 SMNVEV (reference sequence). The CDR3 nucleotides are TGTGCCAGCAGCATACAGGGGGCCGGTAACTATGGCTACACCTTC. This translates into CASSIQGAGNYGYTF.

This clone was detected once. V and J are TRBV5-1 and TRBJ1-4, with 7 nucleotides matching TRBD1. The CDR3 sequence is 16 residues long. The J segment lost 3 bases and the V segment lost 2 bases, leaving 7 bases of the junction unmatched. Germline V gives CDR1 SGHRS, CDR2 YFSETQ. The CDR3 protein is CASSFQGQGANEKLFF. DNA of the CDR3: TGCGCCAGCAGCTTTCAGGGGCAGGGGGCTAATGAAAAACTGTTTTTT.

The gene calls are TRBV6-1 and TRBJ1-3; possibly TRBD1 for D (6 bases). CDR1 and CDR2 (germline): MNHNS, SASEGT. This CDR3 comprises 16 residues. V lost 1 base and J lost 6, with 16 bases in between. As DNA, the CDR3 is TGTGCCAGCAGTGAAGGGGTTCTGGCAGGGGTAAACACCATATATTTT. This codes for CASSEGVLAGVNTIYF.

CDR3 coding DNA: TGTGCCAGCAGCTTAGCGCTGTCTAGCGGGGGCACAGATACGCAGTATTTT. It codes for CASSLALSSGGTDTQYF. This chain uses TRBV7-2 with TRBJ2-3; 9 bases are a match to TRBD2. With V trimmed by 0 bases and J by 1 base, 5 bases remained unmatched. The CDR3 consists of 17 residues. The germline CDR1 and CDR2 sequences are SGHTA and FQGNSA.

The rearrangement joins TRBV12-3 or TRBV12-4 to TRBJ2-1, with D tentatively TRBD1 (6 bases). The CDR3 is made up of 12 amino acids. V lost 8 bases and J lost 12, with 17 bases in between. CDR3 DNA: TGTGCCAGCGCCTGGACAGTTAGTATGCAGTTCTTC. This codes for CASAWTVSMQFF.

In DNA, the CDR3 is TGTGCCAGCAGCGCAGGAGGAGACTACAATGAGCAGTTCTTC. Its translation is CASSAGGDYNEQFF. The chain carries TRBV9 and TRBJ2-1, with D possibly being TRBD2 (5 bases). The CDR3 contains 14 residues. Germline V gene data show CDR1 as SGDLS and CDR2 as YYNGEE. The V end lost 3 bases, the J end lost 3 bases, and 10 bases lay between the germline ends. The full variable domain, completed using reference TRBV9 and TRBJ2-1, is DSGVTQTPKHLITATGQRVTLRCSPRSGDLSVYWYQQSLDQGLQFLIQYYNGEERAKGNILERFSAQQFPDLHSELNLSSLELGDSALYFCASSAGGDYNEQFFGPGTRLTVL.

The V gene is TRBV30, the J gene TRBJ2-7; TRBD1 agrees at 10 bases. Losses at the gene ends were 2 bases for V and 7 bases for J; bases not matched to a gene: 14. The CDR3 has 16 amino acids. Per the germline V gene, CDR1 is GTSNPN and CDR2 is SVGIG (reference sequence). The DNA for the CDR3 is TGTGCCTGGAGTAAAGATTTCGACAGGGGGCTAGGAGAGCAGTACTTC. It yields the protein CAWSKDFDRGLGEQYF.

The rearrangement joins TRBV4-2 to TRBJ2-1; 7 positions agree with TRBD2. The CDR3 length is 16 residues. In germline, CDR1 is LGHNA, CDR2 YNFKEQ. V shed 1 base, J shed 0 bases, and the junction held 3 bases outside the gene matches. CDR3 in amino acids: CASSQGRGSSYNEQFF. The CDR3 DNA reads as TGTGCCAGCAGCCAAGGGCGCGGGAGCTCCTACAATGAGCAGTTCTTC.

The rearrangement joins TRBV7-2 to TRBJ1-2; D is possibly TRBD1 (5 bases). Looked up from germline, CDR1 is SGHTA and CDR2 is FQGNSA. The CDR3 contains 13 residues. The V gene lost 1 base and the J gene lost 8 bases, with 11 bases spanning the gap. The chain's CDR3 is CASSLVRVGGYTF. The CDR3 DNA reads TGTGCCAGCAGCTTAGTCAGGGTAGGGGGCTACACCTTC.

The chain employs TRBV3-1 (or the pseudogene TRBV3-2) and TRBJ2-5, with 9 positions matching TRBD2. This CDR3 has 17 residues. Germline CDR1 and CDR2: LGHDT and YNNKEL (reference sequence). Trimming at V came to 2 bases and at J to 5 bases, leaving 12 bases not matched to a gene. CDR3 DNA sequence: TGTGCCAGCAGCCAATACGTTTTTAGCGGGAGCGGGGAGACCCAGTACTTC. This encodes CASSQYVFSGSGETQYF.

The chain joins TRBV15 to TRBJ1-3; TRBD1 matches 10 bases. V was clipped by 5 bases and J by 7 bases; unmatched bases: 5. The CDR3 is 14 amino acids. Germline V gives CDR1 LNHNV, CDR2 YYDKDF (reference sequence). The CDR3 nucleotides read TGTGCCACCAGCTCCGGGACAGGGGTGAACACCATATATTTT. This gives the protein CATSSGTGVNTIYF.

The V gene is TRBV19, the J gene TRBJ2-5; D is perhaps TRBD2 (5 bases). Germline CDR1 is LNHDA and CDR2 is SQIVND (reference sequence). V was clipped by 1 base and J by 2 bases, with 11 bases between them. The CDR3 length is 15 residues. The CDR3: CASSIGGLGQETQYF. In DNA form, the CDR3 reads TGTGCCAGTAGTATAGGAGGGTTGGGGCAAGAGACCCAGTACTTC. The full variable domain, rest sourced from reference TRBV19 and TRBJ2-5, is DGGITQSPKYLFRKEGQNVTLSCEQNLNHDAMYWYRQDPGQGLRLIYYSQIVNDFQKGDIAEGYSVSREKKESFPLTVTSAQKNPTAFYLCASSIGGLGQETQYFGPGTRLLVL.

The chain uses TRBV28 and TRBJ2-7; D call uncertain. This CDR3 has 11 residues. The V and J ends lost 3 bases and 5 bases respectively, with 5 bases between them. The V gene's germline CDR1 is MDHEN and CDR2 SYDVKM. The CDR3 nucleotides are TGTGCCAGCAGTTTTGTCGACGAGCAGTACTTC. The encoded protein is CASSFVDEQYF.

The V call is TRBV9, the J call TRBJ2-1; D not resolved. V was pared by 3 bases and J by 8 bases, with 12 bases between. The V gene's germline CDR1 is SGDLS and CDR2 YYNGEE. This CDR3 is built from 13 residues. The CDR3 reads CASSAYSMYEQFF. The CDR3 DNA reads TGTGCCAGCAGCGCCTACTCTATGTATGAGCAGTTCTTC.

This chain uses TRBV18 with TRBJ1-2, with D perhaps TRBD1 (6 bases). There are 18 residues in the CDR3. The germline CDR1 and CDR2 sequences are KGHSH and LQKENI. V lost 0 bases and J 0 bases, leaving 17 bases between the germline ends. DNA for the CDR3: TGTGCCAGCTCACCACCGAATTACGGACAGCGAGCTAACTATGGCTACACCTTC. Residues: CASSPPNYGQRANYGYTF.

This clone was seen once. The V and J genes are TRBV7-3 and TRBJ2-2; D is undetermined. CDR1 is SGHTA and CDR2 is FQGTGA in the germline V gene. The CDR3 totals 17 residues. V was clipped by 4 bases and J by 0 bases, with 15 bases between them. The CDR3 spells CASSSSPALANTGELFF. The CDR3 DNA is TGTGCCAGCAGCTCCTCTCCGGCCCTAGCGAACACCGGGGAGCTGTTTTTT.